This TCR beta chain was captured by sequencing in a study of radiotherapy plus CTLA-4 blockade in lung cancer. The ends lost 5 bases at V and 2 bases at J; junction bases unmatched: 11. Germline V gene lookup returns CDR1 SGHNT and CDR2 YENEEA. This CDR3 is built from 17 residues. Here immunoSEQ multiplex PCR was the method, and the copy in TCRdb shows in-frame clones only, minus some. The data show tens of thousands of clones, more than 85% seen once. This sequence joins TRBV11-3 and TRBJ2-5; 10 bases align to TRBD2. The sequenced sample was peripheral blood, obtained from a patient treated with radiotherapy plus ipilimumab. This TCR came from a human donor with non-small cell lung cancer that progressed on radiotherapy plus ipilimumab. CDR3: CASSPRGSGRWQETQYF. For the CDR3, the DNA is TGTGCCAGCAGCCCTCGGGGTAGCGGGAGGTGGCAAGAGACCCAGTACTTC.